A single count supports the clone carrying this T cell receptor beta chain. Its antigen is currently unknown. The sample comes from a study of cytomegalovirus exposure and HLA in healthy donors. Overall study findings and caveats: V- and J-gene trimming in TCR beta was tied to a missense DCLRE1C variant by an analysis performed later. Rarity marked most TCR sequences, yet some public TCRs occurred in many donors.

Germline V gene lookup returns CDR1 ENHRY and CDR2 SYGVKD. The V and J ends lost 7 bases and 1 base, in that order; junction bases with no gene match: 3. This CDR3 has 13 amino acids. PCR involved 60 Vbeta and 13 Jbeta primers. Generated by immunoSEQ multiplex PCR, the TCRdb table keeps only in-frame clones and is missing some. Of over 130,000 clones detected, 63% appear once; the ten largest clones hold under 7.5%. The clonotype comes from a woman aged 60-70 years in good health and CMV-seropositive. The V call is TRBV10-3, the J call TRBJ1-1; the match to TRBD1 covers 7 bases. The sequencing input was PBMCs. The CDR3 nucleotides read TGTGCCATCATGGGACAGCCGAACACTGAAGCTTTCTTT. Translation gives CAIMGQPNTEAFF.